These T cell receptor beta chains were read from a single sample in a study of beta chain features in type 1 diabetes. Profiled with immunoSEQ multiplex PCR; TCRdb holds only in-frame clones, not every one. The sample records about 700,000 clones, around 15% being singletons. The specimen was naive CD4+ T cells from blood. These receptors came from a man aged 18 to 30 with type 1 diabetes. Both conserved end residues are part of each CDR3. The order of the fields is clone size, D gene, J gene, V gene, CDR3 protein, CDR3 DNA. D genes are given only for firm matches. Where a row states a size, it is once, few, many or the class of an expanded clone; other rows omit it.

-	-	TRBJ2-3	TRBV2	CAGKTGTGFWPYF	TGTGCCGGCAAAACAGGGACGGGATTCTGGCCGTATTTT
few	TRBD1	TRBJ1-1	TRBV19	CASSILGTANTEAFF	TGTGCCAGTAGTATACTCGGGACAGCGAACACTGAAGCTTTCTTT
few	-	TRBJ1-4	TRBV5-4	CASSHGQPNEKLFF	TGTGCCAGCAGCCACGGACAGCCTAATGAAAAACTGTTTTTT
-	-	TRBJ2-5	TRBV5-6	CASSLLGIGETQYF	TGTGCCAGCAGCTTGTTGGGTATTGGAGAGACCCAGTACTTC
-	-	TRBJ1-5	TRBV5-1	CASSLAGRADQPQHF	TGCGCCAGCAGCTTGGCGGGTAGGGCCGATCAGCCCCAGCATTTT
-	-	TRBJ2-7	TRBV7-6	CASSPASYEQYF	TGTGCCAGCAGCCCGGCGTCCTACGAGCAGTACTTC
-	TRBD2	TRBJ2-3	TRBV7-3	CASSGSGGTDTQYF	TGTGCCAGCAGCGGTAGCGGGGGCACAGATACGCAGTATTTT
-	TRBD1	TRBJ2-4	TRBV28	CASSGTGEPENIQYF	TGTGCCAGTTCCGGGACAGGCGAACCCGAAAACATTCAGTACTTC
few	-	TRBJ1-1	TRBV7-8	CASSFGSNTEAFF	TGTGCCAGCAGCTTCGGATCGAACACTGAAGCTTTCTTT
-	-	TRBJ1-1	TRBV9	CASSADWNTEAFF	TGTGCCAGCAGCGCCGATTGGAACACTGAAGCTTTCTTT
few	-	TRBJ1-2	TRBV29-1	CSATGTQGANYGYTF	TGCAGCGCGACCGGGACACAGGGCGCAAACTATGGCTACACCTTC
few	-	TRBJ2-1	TRBV7-7	CASSRKDSNEQFF	TGTGCCAGCAGCAGGAAAGATAGCAATGAGCAGTTCTTC
few	-	TRBJ1-5	TRBV2	CASSAGTGNQPQHF	TGTGCCAGCAGCGCCGGGACGGGCAATCAGCCCCAGCATTTT
-	-	TRBJ2-7	TRBV28	CASKVPGYEQYF	TGTGCCAGCAAGGTTCCGGGTTACGAGCAGTACTTC
many	-	TRBJ2-3	TRBV30	CAWSFYTDTQYF	TGTGCCTGGAGTTTCTACACAGATACGCAGTATTTT
-	-	TRBJ2-1	TRBV18	CASSLREVGVNEQFF	TGTGCCAGCTCACTGAGGGAAGTTGGAGTCAATGAGCAGTTCTTC
-	TRBD1	TRBJ1-1	TRBV5-6	CASSVTGPNTEAFF	TGTGCCAGCAGCGTGACAGGGCCGAACACTGAAGCTTTCTTT
-	TRBD1	TRBJ2-7	TRBV30	CAGTVGGTGISYEQYF	TGTGCCGGTACCGTCGGCGGGACAGGGATTTCCTACGAGCAGTACTTC
-	-	TRBJ2-1	TRBV10-1	CASPGGLSYNEQFF	TGCGCCAGCCCCGGGGGTCTCTCCTACAATGAGCAGTTCTTC
-	TRBD1	TRBJ2-7	TRBV27	CASSSRQGWEQYF	TGTGCCAGCAGTTCCCGACAGGGCTGGGAGCAGTACTTC
-	-	TRBJ1-5	TRBV30	CAWSGQGSNQPQHF	TGTGCCTGGAGCGGCCAGGGGTCCAATCAGCCCCAGCATTTT
few	-	TRBJ1-2	TRBV19	CASSPSRDYGYTF	TGTGCCAGTAGTCCTTCCCGGGACTATGGCTACACCTTC
-	-	TRBJ1-2	TRBV25-1	CASSAWNYGYTF	TGTGCCAGCAGTGCATGGAACTATGGCTACACCTTC